This entry is about one T cell receptor beta chain. The germline V and J ends were trimmed by 3 bases and 4 bases, with 9 bases remaining between them. This CDR3 is 13 amino acids long. Germline V CDR1 and CDR2: SGHVS, FNYEAQ. The sample originates from a study of T cell changes during pregnancy in multiple sclerosis. The repertoire was sequenced with immunoSEQ multiplex PCR; TCRdb's copy has only in-frame clones and lacks some. Among tens of thousands of clones, about 92% were seen once, and the ten largest hold about 0.6%. The chain joins TRBV7-6 to TRBJ1-1; D unresolved. The sample was CD4+ T cells from peripheral blood mononuclear cells, taken after pregnancy. The TCR was taken from a female donor with multiple sclerosis, enrolled in a pregnancy study. The CDR3 DNA follows: TGTGCCAGCAGCTTCAGGTCCCCCACTGAAGCTTTCTTT. Protein: CASSFRSPTEAFF.